This paragraph reports one T cell receptor (beta chain). What it recognizes is unknown. The data were taken from a study of CD8+CD57+ T cells in acquired aplastic anemia. Study-level information: The mean DNA yield obtained from sorted CD4+ and CD8+ cells came to 3 to 4 ug.

Previously, flow cytometry had revealed CD8+CD57+ cell expansion in the patients chosen for sequencing. Blood samples were obtained from patients who had received no prior therapy. The trim removed 8 bases at V and 1 base at J, leaving 14 bases unmatched. Germline V gives CDR1 ENHRY, CDR2 SYGVKD. This CDR3 has 16 amino acids. Genomic DNA templated the TCR beta VDJ and CDR3 profiling. TCRdb re-derived calls from the reads in MiXCR, one entry per CDR3 protein. The sample shows around 200,000 distinct CDR3 sequences, 55% to 65% of them seen only once. General study points: Both patients and controls carried the same twenty-nine CD8+ CDR3 sequences. No significant difference in CD8+ Simpson's diversity was found between patients and controls.

The J gene is TRBJ2-7, the V gene TRBV10-3, with 7 bases fitting TRBD1. Sequences were obtained from sorted CD4+, CD8+, or CD8+CD57+ T cells (not recorded which) from PBMCs. This receptor was taken from a human donor with aplastic anemia. The CDR3 sequence: CAISGPDRVGSYEQYF. In DNA, the CDR3 is TGTGCCATCTCCGGGCCAGACAGGGTCGGATCCTACGAGCAGTACTTC.